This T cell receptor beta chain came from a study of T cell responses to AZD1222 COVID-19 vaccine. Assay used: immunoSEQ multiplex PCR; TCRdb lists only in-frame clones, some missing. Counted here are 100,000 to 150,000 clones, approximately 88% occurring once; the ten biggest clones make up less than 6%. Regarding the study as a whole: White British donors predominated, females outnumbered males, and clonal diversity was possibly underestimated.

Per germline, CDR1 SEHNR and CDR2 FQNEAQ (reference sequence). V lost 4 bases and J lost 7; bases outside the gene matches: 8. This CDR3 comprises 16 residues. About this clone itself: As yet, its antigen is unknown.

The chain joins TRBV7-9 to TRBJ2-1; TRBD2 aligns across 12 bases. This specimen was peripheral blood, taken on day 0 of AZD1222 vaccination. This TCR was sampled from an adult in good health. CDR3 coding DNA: TGTGCCAGCAGCTCAAGACTAGCGGGGGCTTGGAATGAGCAGTTCTTC. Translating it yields CASSSRLAGAWNEQFF.